Below, one T cell receptor beta chain is given with its context. The antigen remains undetermined. This specimen belongs to a study of cytomegalovirus exposure and HLA in healthy donors. The study's findings and limits: There were several of the most significant clusters that appeared linked to common viral pathogens in a later analysis. Previously analyzed data showed that most TCR beta V segments were productive at a frequency of about 90% or about 30%.

Trimming shortened V by 7 bases and J by 5 bases, and 12 bases separated the two germline ends. The CDR3 loop spans 12 amino acids. Per the germline V gene, CDR1 is MNHNS and CDR2 is SASEGT. Each donor was healthy, and each was a bone marrow donor. In the PCR, 60 Vbeta and 13 Jbeta primers were used. Only in-frame clones appear in the TCRdb table, and some are missing; sequencing was by immunoSEQ multiplex PCR. The sample holds roughly 190,000 clones; more than 65% are singletons and the top ten take approximately 1.5%. What was sequenced was PBMCs. The chain employs TRBV6-1 and TRBJ2-7, with D tentatively TRBD2 (6 bases). The clonotype was recovered from a girl aged 10 to 17 in good health and CMV-seropositive. CDR3 sequence reads: CASNPSVHEQYF. Written as DNA, the CDR3 is TGTGCCAGCAATCCTAGCGTCCACGAGCAGTACTTC.